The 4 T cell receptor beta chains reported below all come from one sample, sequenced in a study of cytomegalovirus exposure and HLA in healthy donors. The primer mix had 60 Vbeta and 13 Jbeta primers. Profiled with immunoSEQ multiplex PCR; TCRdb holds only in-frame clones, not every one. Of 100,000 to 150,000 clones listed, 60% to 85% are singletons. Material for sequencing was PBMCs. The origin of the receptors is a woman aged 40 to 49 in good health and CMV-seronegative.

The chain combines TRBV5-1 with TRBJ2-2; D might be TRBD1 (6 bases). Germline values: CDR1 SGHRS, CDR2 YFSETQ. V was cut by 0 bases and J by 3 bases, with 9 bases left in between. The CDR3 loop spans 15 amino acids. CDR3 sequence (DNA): TGCGCCAGCAGCTTGGACAGGGCCCACACCGGGGAGCTGTTTTTT. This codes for CASSLDRAHTGELFF.

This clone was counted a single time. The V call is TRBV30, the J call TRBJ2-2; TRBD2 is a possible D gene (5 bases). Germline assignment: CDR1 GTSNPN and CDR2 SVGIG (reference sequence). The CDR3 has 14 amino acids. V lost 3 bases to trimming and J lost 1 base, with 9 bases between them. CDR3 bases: TGTGCCTGGAGCCCAGGAGGGAACACCGGGGAGCTGTTTTTT. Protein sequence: CAWSPGGNTGELFF.

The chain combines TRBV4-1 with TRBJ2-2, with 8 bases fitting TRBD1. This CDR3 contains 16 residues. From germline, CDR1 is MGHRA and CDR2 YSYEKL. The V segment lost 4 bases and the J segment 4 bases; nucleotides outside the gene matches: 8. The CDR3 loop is CASSPAQGGSTGELFF. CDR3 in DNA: TGCGCCAGCAGCCCCGCACAGGGGGGTAGCACCGGGGAGCTGTTTTTT.

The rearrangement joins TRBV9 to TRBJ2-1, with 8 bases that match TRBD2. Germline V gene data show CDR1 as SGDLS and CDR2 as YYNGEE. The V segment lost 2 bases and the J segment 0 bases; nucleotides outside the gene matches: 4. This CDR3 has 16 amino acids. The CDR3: CASSVSGGNSYNEQFF. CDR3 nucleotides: TGTGCCAGCAGCGTGAGCGGGGGTAACTCCTACAATGAGCAGTTCTTC.